This TCR beta chain was sequenced for a study of cytomegalovirus exposure and HLA in healthy donors. Study results and limitations: An analysis that was carried out later associated 15,000 to 20,000 TCR beta sequences with HLA alleles at 0.05 false discovery rate. Fewer N-insertions (relative to the approximately 670-donor mean) were reportedly seen in an Asian-associated ancestry cluster in a later analysis. 150 or so TCR beta chains were listed as cytomegalovirus-associated. Several top significant clusters appeared, in a later analysis, to be linked to common viral pathogens.

Germline V gene data show CDR1 as SGHVS and CDR2 as FNYEAQ. The CDR3 covers 13 residues. Deletions cut 1 base from V and 8 bases from J, with 9 bases between. This clone was recorded only once. Its target is not known. Use of 60 Vbeta and 13 Jbeta primers characterized the PCR. Generated by immunoSEQ multiplex PCR, the TCRdb table keeps only in-frame clones and is missing some. The sample lists 80,000 or so clones, roughly 70% occurring once. The chain employs TRBV7-6 and TRBJ2-1; D uncertain. The TCR was taken from a man aged 60 to 75 in good health and CMV-seropositive. Sequences were obtained from PBMCs. The CDR3: CASSLELRDEQFF. The CDR3 DNA reads as TGTGCCAGCAGCTTAGAGCTACGAGATGAGCAGTTCTTC.